Listed below are T cell receptor beta chains from one sample, sequenced in a study of blood T cell repertoires in COVID-19. Produced via immunoSEQ multiplex PCR; TCRdb's table is partial and in-frame only. Here the sample spans 200,000 to 300,000 clones, approximately 89% being singletons. Sequenced input: PBMCs or T cells enriched from blood (not recorded which). These TCRs come from a woman aged 40 to 50 with acute COVID-19. Each CDR3 is given with its conserved first and last residue. D genes are given only for firm matches. Not all rows give a size; the values are once, few, many and, for expanded clones, a class.

>TRBJ1-1|-|TRBV3-1/TRBV3-2|-
CASSPHGMNTEAFF
TGTGCCAGCAGCCCACACGGGATGAACACTGAAGCTTTCTTT
>TRBJ2-7|-|TRBV9|-
CASSVDSLGAQYF
TGTGCCAGCAGCGTAGACTCTCTGGGGGCGCAGTACTTC
>TRBJ2-3|-|TRBV30|-
CAWSGIDTDTQYF
TGTGCCTGGAGTGGAATAGATACAGATACGCAGTATTTT
>TRBJ1-2|-|TRBV6-5|-
CASSPRTVGGYTF
TGTGCCAGCAGTCCGCGGACAGTTGGTGGCTACACCTTC
>TRBJ2-2|few|TRBV25-1|TRBD1
CASSELGGGQVDGELFF
TGTGCCAGCAGTGAATTAGGCGGAGGACAGGTGGACGGGGAGCTGTTTTTT
>TRBJ2-5|few|TRBV21-1|-
CASSTTLRDTFQETQYF
TGTGCCAGCAGCACGACTCTCCGGGACACCTTCCAAGAGACCCAGTACTTC
>TRBJ1-5|-|TRBV5-5|-
CASSQDRNQPQHF
TGTGCCAGCAGCCAGGACAGAAATCAGCCCCAGCATTTT
>TRBJ1-3|-|TRBV12-5|-
CASGLGGSGNTIYF
TGTGCTAGTGGTTTGGGCGGCTCTGGAAACACCATATATTTT
>TRBJ2-7|-|TRBV19|-
CASSFSGVDEQYF
TGTGCCAGTAGCTTTTCAGGGGTTGACGAGCAGTACTTC
>TRBJ2-3|-|TRBV4-3|TRBD2
CASSPTSGYTDTQYF
TGCGCCAGCAGCCCTACTAGCGGCTACACAGATACGCAGTATTTT
>TRBJ1-2|once|TRBV6-5|-
CASRRQKSYGYTF
TGTGCCAGCAGGAGACAGAAGAGTTATGGCTACACCTTC
>TRBJ1-3|-|TRBV9|-
CASSVGGWDISGNTIYF
TGTGCCAGCAGCGTAGGAGGATGGGACATCTCTGGAAACACCATATATTTT
>TRBJ2-5|-|TRBV3-1/TRBV3-2|TRBD1
CASSQAGLGQGRQGTQYF
TGTGCCAGCAGCCAAGCGGGCCTCGGACAGGGGCGTCAAGGGACCCAGTACTTC
>TRBJ2-5|once|TRBV29-1|TRBD2
CSVERTSGRYLETQYF
TGCAGCGTTGAACGAACTAGCGGGAGGTATTTGGAGACCCAGTACTTC
>TRBJ1-6|-|TRBV10-2|-
CASSDRGRNSPLHF
TGCGCCAGCAGCGACAGAGGCCGTAATTCACCCCTCCACTTT
>TRBJ1-6|-|TRBV2|TRBD1
CASSAWGQGNNSPLHF
TGTGCCAGCAGCGCCTGGGGACAGGGGAATAATTCACCCCTCCACTTT
>TRBJ2-3|-|TRBV6-5|-
CACESRGNTQYF
TGTGCCTGCGAATCCAGAGGCAATACGCAGTATTTT
>TRBJ2-7|-|TRBV19|-
CASSSGEKTAEQYF
TGTGCCAGTAGTTCGGGGGAAAAGACGGCCGAGCAGTACTTC
>TRBJ1-5|-|TRBV27|TRBD1
CASSRTGGNQPQHF
TGTGCCAGCAGCCGCACAGGGGGCAATCAGCCCCAGCATTTT
>TRBJ1-5|-|TRBV25-1|-
CASSQGGQPQHF
TGTGCCAGCAGCCAGGGAGGTCAGCCCCAGCATTTT
>TRBJ1-4|-|TRBV2|-
CASSERVKLFF
TGTGCCAGCAGTGAACGGGTGAAACTGTTTTTT
>TRBJ1-2|-|TRBV19|TRBD1
CASSNTGATYGYTF
TGTGCCAGTAGTAACACAGGGGCCACCTATGGCTACACCTTC
>TRBJ1-5|-|TRBV6-5|TRBD1
CASRGDRGGTQPQHF
TGTGCCAGCAGGGGAGACAGGGGCGGGACTCAGCCCCAGCATTTT
>TRBJ2-3|-|TRBV10-3|TRBD2
CAISGDSGGRRDTQYF
TGTGCCATCAGTGGGGATAGCGGGGGCCGTCGGGATACGCAGTATTTT
>TRBJ1-1|-|TRBV6-5|-
CASSYTTRLTNTEAFF
TGTGCCAGCAGTTACACTACCCGACTCACGAACACTGAAGCTTTCTTT
>TRBJ2-5|-|TRBV5-1|TRBD1
CASSQWDSQETQYF
TGCGCCAGCAGCCAGTGGGACAGTCAAGAGACCCAGTACTTC
>TRBJ2-1|-|TRBV18|-
CASSPLTGGDLNEQFF
TGTGCCAGCTCACCCCTAACGGGCGGGGACCTCAATGAGCAGTTCTTC
>TRBJ2-1|-|TRBV5-1|TRBD2
CASPLSQREGLLAYNEQFF
TGCGCCAGCCCACTTAGTCAGCGGGAGGGCCTTTTGGCCTACAATGAGCAGTTCTTC
>TRBJ2-7|-|TRBV18|TRBD2
CASSGTSGGVYPYEQYF
TGTGCCAGCTCCGGAACGAGCGGGGGGGTTTACCCCTACGAGCAGTACTTC
>TRBJ1-4|few|TRBV4-1|TRBD1
CASSHETGVNEKLFF
TGCGCCAGCAGCCATGAGACAGGGGTGAATGAAAAACTGTTTTTT
>TRBJ1-2|-|TRBV11-2|-
CASSSGRINGYTF
TGTGCCAGCAGCTCCGGGAGAATCAATGGCTACACCTTC
>TRBJ1-6|-|TRBV18|-
CASSPHGAGANSPLHF
TGTGCCAGCTCACCTCATGGGGCTGGGGCCAATTCACCCCTCCACTTT
>TRBJ1-4|once|TRBV30|-
CAWSVQGSNEKLFF
TGTGCCTGGAGTGTACAGGGTTCTAATGAAAAACTGTTTTTT
>TRBJ1-2|-|TRBV23-1|-
CARRVRNYGYTF
TGCGCCCGCCGAGTCAGGAACTATGGCTACACCTTC
>TRBJ1-1|-|TRBV7-2|-
CASSLGGNAFF
TGTGCCAGCAGCTTGGGGGGGAACGCTTTCTTT
>TRBJ1-1|-|TRBV2|TRBD1
CASSVHRGLNTEAFF
TGTGCCAGCAGTGTTCACAGGGGTCTGAACACTGAAGCTTTCTTT
>TRBJ2-1|-|TRBV7-2|-
CASSADWSSYNEQFF
TGTGCCAGCAGCGCGGACTGGAGCTCCTACAATGAGCAGTTCTTC
>TRBJ2-5|-|TRBV7-8|-
CASSFSAPKETQYF
TGTGCCAGCAGCTTCAGTGCCCCAAAAGAGACCCAGTACTTC
>TRBJ2-7|-|TRBV5-6|-
CASSFPVLGGEQYF
TGTGCCAGCAGCTTCCCGGTTTTGGGGGGAGAGCAGTACTTC
>TRBJ1-5|once|TRBV15|-
CATTYGDPQPQHF
TGTGCCACCACCTACGGGGATCCTCAGCCCCAGCATTTT
>TRBJ2-7|-|TRBV5-6|TRBD1
CASSPPGQGGHEQYF
TGTGCCAGCAGTCCCCCGGGACAGGGGGGCCACGAGCAGTACTTC
>TRBJ2-1|once|TRBV4-3|-
CASSQAPGVRYNEQFF
TGCGCCAGCAGCCAAGCTCCGGGAGTTCGATACAATGAGCAGTTCTTC
>TRBJ1-6|-|TRBV9|TRBD1
CASSGGTGVSPLHF
TGTGCCAGCAGCGGGGGTACAGGGGTTTCACCCCTCCACTTT
>TRBJ1-2|-|TRBV21-1|-
CASSIPGTGGAYGYTF
TGTGCCAGCAGCATCCCCGGGACAGGGGGCGCCTATGGCTACACCTTC
>TRBJ2-4|once|TRBV7-2|-
CASSFDSSGNIQYF
TGTGCCAGCAGCTTTGATTCTTCAGGGAACATTCAGTACTTC
>TRBJ1-2|-|TRBV5-1|-
CASSLDGRANGYTF
TGCGCCAGCAGCTTGGATGGCAGGGCAAATGGCTACACCTTC
>TRBJ2-3|-|TRBV5-1|TRBD1
CASSGQGDTQYF
TGCGCCAGCAGCGGACAGGGGGATACGCAGTATTTT
>TRBJ1-6|-|TRBV18|TRBD1
CASSRQGSPLHF
TGTGCCAGCTCGCGACAGGGCTCACCCCTCCACTTT
>TRBJ2-5|-|TRBV2|TRBD2
CASSDQRTSGGAETQYF
TGTGCCAGCAGTGATCAGCGGACTAGCGGGGGGGCGGAGACCCAGTACTTC
>TRBJ1-2|-|TRBV7-9|-
CASSQLDPGGYGYTF
TGTGCCAGCAGCCAACTCGACCCGGGGGGCTATGGCTACACCTTC
>TRBJ1-5|-|TRBV18|TRBD1
CASSPAGTGNQPQHF
TGTGCCAGCTCACCCGCCGGGACAGGGAATCAGCCCCAGCATTTT
>TRBJ2-1|-|TRBV5-1|TRBD1
CASSSPGQGAKNEQFF
TGCGCCAGCAGCTCACCAGGACAGGGGGCTAAGAATGAGCAGTTCTTC
>TRBJ2-1|-|TRBV5-1|TRBD1
CASSPQGDPYNEQFF
TGCGCCAGCAGCCCCCAGGGGGACCCCTACAATGAGCAGTTCTTC
>TRBJ1-4|-|TRBV9|TRBD1
CASSVGDRLMEKLFF
TGTGCCAGCAGCGTAGGGGACAGGCTGATGGAAAAACTGTTTTTT
>TRBJ2-3|-|TRBV29-1|-
CSARGDTQYF
TGCAGCGCCCGGGGAGATACGCAGTATTTT
>TRBJ1-3|-|TRBV16|-
CASSQSLLPGNTIYF
TGTGCCAGCAGCCAATCCCTTCTACCTGGAAACACCATATATTTT
>TRBJ2-3|once|TRBV2|TRBD2
CASCLAGVTDTQYF
TGTGCCAGCTGCCTAGCGGGAGTCACAGATACGCAGTATTTT
>TRBJ1-2|-|TRBV29-1|TRBD1
CSVDRDSYGYTF
TGCAGCGTCGATAGGGACAGCTATGGCTACACCTTC
>TRBJ1-1|few|TRBV19|-
CASSRQRDFRTEAFF
TGTGCCAGTAGCCGACAGAGAGACTTTCGCACTGAAGCTTTCTTT